This entry describes one TCR beta chain. The data were taken from a study of long-term antiretroviral therapy in people with HIV. With survey level as its setting, the immunoSEQ assay was v3.0. Data came from immunoSEQ multiplex PCR; TCRdb stores just in-frame clones and leaves some out. Counted here are around 33,000 clones, around 82% occurring once; the ten biggest clones make up roughly 7.3%. Each sample contained roughly 0.85-10 million cryopreserved PBMC, thawed before DNA extraction. Germline assignment: CDR1 MGHRA and CDR2 YSYEKL. The CDR3 totals 14 residues. Trimming took 1 base from V and 4 from J, leaving 5 bases between them.

The sequence was collected from a man between 18 and 35 years old with HIV. The sequenced sample was unsorted PBMCs, obtained 0.4 years before starting antiretroviral therapy. This chain joins TRBV4-1 and TRBJ2-6, with D uncertain. CDR3: CASSQGVGANVLTF. Here the CDR3 DNA reads TGCGCCAGCAGCCAAGGGGTCGGGGCCAACGTCCTGACTTTC.